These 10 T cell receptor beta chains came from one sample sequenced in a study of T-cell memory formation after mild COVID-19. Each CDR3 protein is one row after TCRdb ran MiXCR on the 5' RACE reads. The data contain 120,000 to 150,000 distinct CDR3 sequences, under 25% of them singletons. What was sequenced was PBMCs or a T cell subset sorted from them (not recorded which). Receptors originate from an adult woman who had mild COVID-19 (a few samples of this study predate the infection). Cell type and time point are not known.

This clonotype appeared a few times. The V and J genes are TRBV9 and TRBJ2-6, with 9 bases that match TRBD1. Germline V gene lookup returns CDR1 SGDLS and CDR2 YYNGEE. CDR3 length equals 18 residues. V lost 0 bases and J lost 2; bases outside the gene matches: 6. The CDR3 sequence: CASSVGGQGTAGANVLTF. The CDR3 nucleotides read TGTGCCAGCAGCGTAGGTGGACAGGGGACAGCTGGGGCCAACGTCCTGACTTTC.

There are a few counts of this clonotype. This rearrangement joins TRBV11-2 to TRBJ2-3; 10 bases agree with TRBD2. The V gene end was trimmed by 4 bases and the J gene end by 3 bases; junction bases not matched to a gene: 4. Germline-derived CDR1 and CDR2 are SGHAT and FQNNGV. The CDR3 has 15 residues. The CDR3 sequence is CASSSSLAGTDTQYF. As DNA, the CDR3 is TGTGCCAGCAGCTCCTCACTAGCGGGAACAGATACGCAGTATTTT.

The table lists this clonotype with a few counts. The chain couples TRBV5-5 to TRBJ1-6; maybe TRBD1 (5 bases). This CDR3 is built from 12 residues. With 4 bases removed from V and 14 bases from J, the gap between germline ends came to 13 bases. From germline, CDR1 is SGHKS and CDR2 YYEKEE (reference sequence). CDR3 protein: CASSGGARALHF. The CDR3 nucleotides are TGTGCCAGCAGCGGGGGTGCTCGGGCCCTCCACTTT.

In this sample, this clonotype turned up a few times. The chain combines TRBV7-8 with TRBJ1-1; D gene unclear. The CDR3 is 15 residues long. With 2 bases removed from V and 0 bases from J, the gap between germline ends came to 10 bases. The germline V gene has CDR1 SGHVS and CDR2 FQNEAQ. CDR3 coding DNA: TGTGCCAGCAGCTTAAACGGCTACATGAACACTGAAGCTTTCTTT. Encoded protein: CASSLNGYMNTEAFF.

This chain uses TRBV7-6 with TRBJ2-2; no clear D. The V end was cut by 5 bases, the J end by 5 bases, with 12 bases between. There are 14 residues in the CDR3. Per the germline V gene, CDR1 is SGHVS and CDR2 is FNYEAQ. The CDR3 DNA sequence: TGTGCCAGCAGCCCCAGACAAGGTACCGGGGAGCTGTTTTTT. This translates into CASSPRQGTGELFF.

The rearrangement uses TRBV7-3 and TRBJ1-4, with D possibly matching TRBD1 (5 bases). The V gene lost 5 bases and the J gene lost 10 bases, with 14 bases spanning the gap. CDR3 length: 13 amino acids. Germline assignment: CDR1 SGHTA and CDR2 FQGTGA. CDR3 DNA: TGTGCCAGCAGCCCCGGGGGAAGGGGAAAACTGTTTTTT. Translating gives CASSPGGRGKLFF.

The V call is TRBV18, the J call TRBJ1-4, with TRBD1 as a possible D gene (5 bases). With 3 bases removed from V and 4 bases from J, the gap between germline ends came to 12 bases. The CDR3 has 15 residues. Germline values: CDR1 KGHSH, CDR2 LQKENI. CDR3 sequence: CASSPARGDNEKLFF. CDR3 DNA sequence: TGTGCCAGCTCACCGGCCCGAGGGGATAATGAAAAACTGTTTTTT. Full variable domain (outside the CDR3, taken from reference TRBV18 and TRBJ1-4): NAGVMQNPRHLVRRRGQEARLRCSPMKGHSHVYWYRQLPEEGLKFMVYLQKENIIDESGMPKERFSAEFPKEGPSILRIQQVVRGDSAAYFCASSPARGDNEKLFFGSGTQLSVL.

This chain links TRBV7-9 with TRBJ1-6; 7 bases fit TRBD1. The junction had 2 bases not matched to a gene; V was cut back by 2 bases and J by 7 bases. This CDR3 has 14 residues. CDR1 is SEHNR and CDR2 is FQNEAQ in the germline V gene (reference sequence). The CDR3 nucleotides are TGTGCCAGCAGCTTAAGAGGGGGCAATTCACCCCTCCACTTT. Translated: CASSLRGGNSPLHF.

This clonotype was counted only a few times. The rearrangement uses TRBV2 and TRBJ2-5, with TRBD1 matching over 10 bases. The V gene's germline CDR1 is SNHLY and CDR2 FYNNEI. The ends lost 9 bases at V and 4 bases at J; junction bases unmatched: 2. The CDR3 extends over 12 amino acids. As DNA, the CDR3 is TGTGCCAGTCGGGACAGGGGAGAGACCCAGTACTTC. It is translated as CASRDRGETQYF.

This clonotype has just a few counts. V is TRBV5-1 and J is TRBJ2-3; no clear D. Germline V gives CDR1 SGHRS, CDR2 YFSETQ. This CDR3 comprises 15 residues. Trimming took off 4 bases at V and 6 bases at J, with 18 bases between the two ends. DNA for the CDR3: TGCGCCAGCAGCGTTCAGTTAACAGATTCGGATACGCAGTATTTT. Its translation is CASSVQLTDSDTQYF.